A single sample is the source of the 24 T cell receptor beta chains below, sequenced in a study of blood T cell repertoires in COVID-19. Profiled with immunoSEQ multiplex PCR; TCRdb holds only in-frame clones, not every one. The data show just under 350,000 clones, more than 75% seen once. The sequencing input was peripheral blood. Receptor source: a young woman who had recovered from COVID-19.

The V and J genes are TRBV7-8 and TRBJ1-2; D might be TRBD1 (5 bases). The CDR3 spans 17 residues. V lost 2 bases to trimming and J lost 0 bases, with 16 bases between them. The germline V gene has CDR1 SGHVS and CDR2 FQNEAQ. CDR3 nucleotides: TGTGCCAGCAGCTTATTGGCGGGGCAGAACACTAACTATGGCTACACCTTC. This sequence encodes CASSLLAGQNTNYGYTF.

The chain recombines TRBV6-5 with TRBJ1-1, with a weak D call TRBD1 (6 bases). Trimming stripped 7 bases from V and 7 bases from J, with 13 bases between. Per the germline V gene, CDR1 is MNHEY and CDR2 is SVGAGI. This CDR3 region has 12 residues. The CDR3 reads CASNIQGGEAFF. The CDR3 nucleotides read TGTGCCAGCAACATCCAAGGGGGTGAAGCTTTCTTT.

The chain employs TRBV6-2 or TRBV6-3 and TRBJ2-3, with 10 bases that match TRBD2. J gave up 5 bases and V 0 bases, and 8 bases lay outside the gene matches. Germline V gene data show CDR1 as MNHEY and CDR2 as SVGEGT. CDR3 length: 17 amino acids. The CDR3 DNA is TGTGCCAGCAGTTACTCCCGGCTAGCGGGAGCTAGAGATACGCAGTATTTT. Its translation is CASSYSRLAGARDTQYF.

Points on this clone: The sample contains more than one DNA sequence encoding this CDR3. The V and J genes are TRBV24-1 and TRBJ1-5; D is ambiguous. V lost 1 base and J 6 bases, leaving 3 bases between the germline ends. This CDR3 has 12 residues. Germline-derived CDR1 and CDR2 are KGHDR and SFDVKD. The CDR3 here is CATSDFGQPQHF. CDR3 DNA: TGTGCCACCAGTGATTTCGGTCAGCCCCAGCATTTT.

CDR3 in DNA: TGTGCTAGTGGTTTGGGAGGGACTAGCGAATCAGATACGCAGTATTTT. Translating it yields CASGLGGTSESDTQYF. The chain carries TRBV12-5 and TRBJ2-3, with 10 nucleotides matching TRBD2. CDR3 size: 16 residues. Trimming cost V 1 base and J 4 bases; bases outside gene matches: 5. Germline values: CDR1 LGHNT, CDR2 FRNRAP. Combining the CDR3 with reference TRBV12-5 and TRBJ2-3 gives the whole variable domain DARVTQTPRHKVTEMGQEVTMRCQPILGHNTVFWYRQTMMQGLELLAYFRNRAPLDDSGMPKDRFSAEMPDATLATLKIQPSEPRDSAVYFCASGLGGTSESDTQYFGPGTRLTVL.

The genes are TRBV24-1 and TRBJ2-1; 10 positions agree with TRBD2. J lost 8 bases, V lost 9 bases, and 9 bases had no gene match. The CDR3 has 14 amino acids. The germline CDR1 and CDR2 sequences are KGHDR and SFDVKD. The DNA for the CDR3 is TGTGCCACCGGGCCACTAGCGGGAATTGATGAGCAGTTCTTC. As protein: CATGPLAGIDEQFF.

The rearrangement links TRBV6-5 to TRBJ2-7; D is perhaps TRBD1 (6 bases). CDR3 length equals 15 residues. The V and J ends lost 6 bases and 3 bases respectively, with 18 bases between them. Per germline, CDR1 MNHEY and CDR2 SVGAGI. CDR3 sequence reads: CASSRDFRGGYEQYV. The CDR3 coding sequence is TGTGCCAGCAGCCGAGATTTCAGGGGTGGCTACGAGCAGTACGTC.

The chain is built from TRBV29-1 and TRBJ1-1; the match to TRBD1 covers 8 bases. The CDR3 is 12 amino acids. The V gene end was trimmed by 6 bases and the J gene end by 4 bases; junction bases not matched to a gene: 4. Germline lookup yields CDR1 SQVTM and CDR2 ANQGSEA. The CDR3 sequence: CSVGGQATEAFF. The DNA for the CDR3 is TGCAGCGTCGGGGGACAGGCCACTGAAGCTTTCTTT.

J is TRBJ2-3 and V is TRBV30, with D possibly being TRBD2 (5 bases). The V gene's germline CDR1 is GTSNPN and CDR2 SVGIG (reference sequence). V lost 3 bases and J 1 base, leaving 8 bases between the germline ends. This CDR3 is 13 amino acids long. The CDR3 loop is CAWRSGRTDTQYF. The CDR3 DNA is TGTGCCTGGAGGAGCGGCCGCACAGATACGCAGTATTTT.

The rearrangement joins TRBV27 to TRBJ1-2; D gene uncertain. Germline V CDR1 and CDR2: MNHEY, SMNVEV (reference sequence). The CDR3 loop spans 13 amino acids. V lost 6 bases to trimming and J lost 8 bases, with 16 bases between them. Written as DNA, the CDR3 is TGTGCCAGCAGGGTGGCCGGGCCGGGGGGCTACACCTTC. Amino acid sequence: CASRVAGPGGYTF.

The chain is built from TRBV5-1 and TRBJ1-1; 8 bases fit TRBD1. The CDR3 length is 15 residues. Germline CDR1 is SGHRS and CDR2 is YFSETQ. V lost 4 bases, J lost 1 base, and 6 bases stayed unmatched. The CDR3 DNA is TGCGCCAGCAGCGACCAGACAGGGGCGAACACTGAAGCTTTCTTT. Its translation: CASSDQTGANTEAFF. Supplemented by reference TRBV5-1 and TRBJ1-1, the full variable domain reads KAGVTQTPRYLIKTRGQQVTLSCSPISGHRSVSWYQQTPGQGLQFLFEYFSETQRNKGNFPGRFSGRQFSNSRSEMNVSTLELGDSALYLCASSDQTGANTEAFFGQGTRLTVV.

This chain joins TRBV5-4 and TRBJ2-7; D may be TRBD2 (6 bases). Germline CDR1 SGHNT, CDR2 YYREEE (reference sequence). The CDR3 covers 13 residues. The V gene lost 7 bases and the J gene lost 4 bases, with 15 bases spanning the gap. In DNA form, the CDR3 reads TGTGCCAGCGGGTCGGGGGTTGGATACGAGCAGTACGTC. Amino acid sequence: CASGSGVGYEQYV.

CDR3 sequence: CASSIGAEANYGYTF. CDR3 sequence (DNA): TGTGCCAGTAGTATTGGGGCGGAAGCTAACTATGGCTACACCTTC. This chain uses TRBV19 with TRBJ1-2; D perhaps matches TRBD1 (5 bases). The CDR3 is made up of 15 amino acids. CDR1 is LNHDA, CDR2 SQIVND, per germline (reference sequence). V lost 3 bases to trimming and J lost 0 bases, with 11 bases between them.

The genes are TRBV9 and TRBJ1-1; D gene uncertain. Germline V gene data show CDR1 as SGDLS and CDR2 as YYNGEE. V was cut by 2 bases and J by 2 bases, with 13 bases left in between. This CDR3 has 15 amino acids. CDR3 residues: CASSVDPTTNTEAFF. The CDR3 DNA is TGTGCCAGCAGCGTTGATCCGACAACTAACACTGAAGCTTTCTTT.

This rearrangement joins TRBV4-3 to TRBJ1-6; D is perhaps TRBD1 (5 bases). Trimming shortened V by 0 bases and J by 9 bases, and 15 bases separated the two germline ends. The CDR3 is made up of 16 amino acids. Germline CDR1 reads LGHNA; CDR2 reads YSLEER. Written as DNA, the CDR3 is TGCGCCAGCAGCCAAGATATAGGCCCCGGGGGTTCACCCCTCCACTTT. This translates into CASSQDIGPGGSPLHF.

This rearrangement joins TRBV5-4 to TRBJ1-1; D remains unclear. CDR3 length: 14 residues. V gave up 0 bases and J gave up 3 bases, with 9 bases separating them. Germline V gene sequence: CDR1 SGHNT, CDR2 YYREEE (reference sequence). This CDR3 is CASSLAGKYTEAFF. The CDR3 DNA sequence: TGTGCCAGCAGCTTGGCGGGGAAGTACACTGAAGCTTTCTTT.

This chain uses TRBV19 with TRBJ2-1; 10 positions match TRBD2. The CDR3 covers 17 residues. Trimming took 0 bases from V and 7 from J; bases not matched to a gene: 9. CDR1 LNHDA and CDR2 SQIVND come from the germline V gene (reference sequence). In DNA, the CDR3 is TGTGCCAGTAGTATAGACCCTCCTAGCGGGAGTGGGAATGAGCAGTTCTTC. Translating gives CASSIDPPSGSGNEQFF.

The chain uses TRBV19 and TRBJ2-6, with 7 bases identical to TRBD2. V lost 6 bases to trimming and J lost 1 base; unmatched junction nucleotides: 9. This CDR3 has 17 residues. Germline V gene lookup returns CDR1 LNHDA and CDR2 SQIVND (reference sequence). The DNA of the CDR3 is TGTGCCAGTAGCAAAAACCCAGCGGGGTCTGGGGCCAACGTCCTGACTTTC. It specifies CASSKNPAGSGANVLTF.

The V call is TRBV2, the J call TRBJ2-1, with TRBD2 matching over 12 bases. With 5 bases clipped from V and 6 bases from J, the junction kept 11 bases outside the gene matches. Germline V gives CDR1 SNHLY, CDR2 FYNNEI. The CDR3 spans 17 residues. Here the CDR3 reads CASSHGLAGYQSNEQFF. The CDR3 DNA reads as TGTGCCAGCAGTCATGGACTAGCGGGATATCAGAGCAATGAGCAGTTCTTC.

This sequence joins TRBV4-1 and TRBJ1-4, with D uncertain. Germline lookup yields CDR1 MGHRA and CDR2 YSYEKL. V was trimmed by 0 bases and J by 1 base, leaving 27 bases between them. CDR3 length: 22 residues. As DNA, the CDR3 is TGCGCCAGCAGCCAAGACCTCACAATATACAGATACCTCCACCGAACTAATGAAAAACTGTTTTTT. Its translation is CASSQDLTIYRYLHRTNEKLFF.

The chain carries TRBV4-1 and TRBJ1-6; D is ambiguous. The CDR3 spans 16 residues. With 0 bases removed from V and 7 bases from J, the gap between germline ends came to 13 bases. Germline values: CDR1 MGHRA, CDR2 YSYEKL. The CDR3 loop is CASSQDKDKSNSPLHF. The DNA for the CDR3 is TGCGCCAGCAGCCAAGATAAAGACAAATCAAATTCACCCCTCCACTTT.

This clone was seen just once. The DNA for the CDR3 is TGTGCCAGCTCACCCCCGGGCGGGGGCGCGAGCAATCAGCCCCAGCATTTT. Protein product: CASSPPGGGASNQPQHF. The chain employs TRBV18 and TRBJ1-5, with D perhaps TRBD1 (6 bases). Trimming took off 3 bases at V and 1 base at J, with 16 bases between the two ends. The CDR3 is made up of 17 amino acids. Germline CDR1 reads KGHSH; CDR2 reads LQKENI.

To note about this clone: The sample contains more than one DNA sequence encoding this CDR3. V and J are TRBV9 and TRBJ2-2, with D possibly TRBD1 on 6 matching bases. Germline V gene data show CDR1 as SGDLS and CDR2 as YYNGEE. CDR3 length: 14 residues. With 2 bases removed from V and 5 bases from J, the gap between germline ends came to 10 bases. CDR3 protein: CASSVQGGTGELFF. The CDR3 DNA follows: TGTGCCAGCAGCGTCCAAGGGGGAACCGGGGAGCTGTTTTTT.

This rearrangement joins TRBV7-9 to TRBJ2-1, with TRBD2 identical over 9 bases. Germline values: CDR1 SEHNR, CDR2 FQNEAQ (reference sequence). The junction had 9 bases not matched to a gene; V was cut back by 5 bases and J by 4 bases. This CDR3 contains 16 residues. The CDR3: CASSTTSGLTYNEQFF. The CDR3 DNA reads TGTGCCAGCAGCACGACTAGCGGACTGACGTACAATGAGCAGTTCTTC.